The sequence of this TCR beta chain was determined in a study of T cells in localized non-small cell lung cancer. Points from the study as a whole: Adjacent lung tissue had a median about 50 of the top 100 clones found in the tumor. Heterogeneity remains possible, as sequencing covered one tumor region only. Those with higher blood T cell density had longer overall survival. In uninvolved adjacent lung, T cell clonality reached its highest value, exceeding tumor.

In the case of this clone: As yet, its antigen is unknown.

Using immunoSEQ multiplex PCR, the repertoire was profiled, and TCRdb retains in-frame clones only, with some absent. The repertoire holds thousands of clones, with 85% as singletons. The receptor's source is a woman between 40 and 69 years old with stage II lung adenocarcinoma. Specimen: PBMCs, collected before any cancer treatment.

CDR3 in DNA: TGCGCCAGCAGCCGACATGGGACGGTAAACACTGAAGCTTTCTTT. The encoded protein is CASSRHGTVNTEAFF. The chain links TRBV5-1 to TRBJ1-1, with D perhaps TRBD1 (5 bases). There are 15 residues in the CDR3. Germline loops: CDR1 SGHRS, CDR2 YFSETQ. Trimming took 4 bases from V and 2 from J, leaving 15 bases between them.